This passage covers 17 T cell receptor beta chains from one sample sequenced in a study of technical replicates of blood from several donors. Clones were sequenced by immunoSEQ multiplex PCR, and TCRdb holds only the in-frame ones, with some missing. This sample has more than 65,000 clones, with less than 97% found just once. Material: T cells isolated from PBMCs. The source of these receptors is a human donor in good health.

DNA of the CDR3: TGTGCCAGCAGTTTTGCCAGGGCTGGGGCCAACGTCCTGACTTTC. This codes for CASSFARAGANVLTF. This chain links TRBV28 with TRBJ2-6, with D possibly TRBD1 on 5 matching bases. The V gene lost 3 bases and the J gene lost 2 bases, with 8 bases spanning the gap. This CDR3 is built from 15 residues. Germline loops: CDR1 MDHEN, CDR2 SYDVKM.

The chain carries TRBV25-1 and TRBJ2-2; TRBD1 might be the D (6 bases). This CDR3 comprises 17 residues. Deletions cut 0 bases from V and 7 bases from J, with 18 bases between. Germline values: CDR1 MGHDK, CDR2 SYGVNS. DNA of the CDR3: TGTGCCAGCAGTGAATATGGGGCCAGGGGATTGGACGGGGAGCTGTTTTTT. Encoded protein: CASSEYGARGLDGELFF.

This clone was recorded only once. The chain employs TRBV30 and TRBJ2-2; perhaps TRBD1 as D (5 bases). Per the germline V gene, CDR1 is GTSNPN and CDR2 is SVGIG (reference sequence). V was trimmed by 4 bases and J by 7 bases, leaving 10 bases between them. This CDR3 spans 12 amino acids. This CDR3 is CAWTGFSGELFF. CDR3 bases: TGTGCCTGGACAGGGTTTAGCGGGGAGCTGTTTTTT.

This clone is a singleton in its sample. This chain uses TRBV7-8 with TRBJ1-5; 10 bases match TRBD1. The CDR3 totals 15 residues. Germline assignment: CDR1 SGHVS and CDR2 FQNEAQ. The J segment lost 5 bases and the V segment lost 5 bases, leaving 6 bases of the junction unmatched. CDR3 DNA sequence: TGTGCCAGCAGCAGGGACAGGGGTTTGTATCAGCCCCAGCATTTT. As protein: CASSRDRGLYQPQHF.

This rearrangement joins TRBV2 to TRBJ2-5; TRBD2 is a possible D gene (5 bases). The CDR3 has 14 amino acids. Per germline, CDR1 SNHLY and CDR2 FYNNEI. V lost 2 bases and J 5 bases, leaving 12 bases between the germline ends. The CDR3 DNA reads TGTGCCAGCAGTGAATATGCTAGCCGGGAGACCCAGTACTTC. This sequence encodes CASSEYASRETQYF.

CDR3 bases: TGCAGCGTTGACAGGGGCGTGGGGGTGCGGCAGTTCTTC. Encoded protein: CSVDRGVGVRQFF. This sequence joins TRBV29-1 and TRBJ2-1, with D possibly TRBD1 on 6 matching bases. The CDR3 has 13 residues. CDR1 SQVTM and CDR2 ANQGSEA come from the germline V gene. V was shortened by 3 bases and J by 12 bases, with 18 bases between the two germline ends.

The chain uses TRBV28 and TRBJ2-7; maybe TRBD2 (6 bases). The CDR3 sequence is 15 residues long. Germline loops: CDR1 MDHEN, CDR2 SYDVKM. V shed 1 base and J shed 7 bases, with 17 bases lying between them. This chain's CDR3 is CASSLSPARAGEQYF. CDR3 nucleotides: TGTGCCAGCAGTTTATCCCCGGCCAGGGCGGGAGAGCAGTACTTC.

This sequence joins TRBV6-1 and TRBJ2-7, with 13 bases aligning to TRBD2. Per germline, CDR1 MNHNS and CDR2 SASEGT. This CDR3 is built from 16 residues. V lost 2 bases, J lost 7 bases, and 8 bases stayed unmatched. The CDR3, as DNA: TGTGCCAGCAGTGAAACCCCGTCGGGACTAGCGGGGGAGCAGTACTTC. Protein product: CASSETPSGLAGEQYF.

This clone showed up just once. The junction shows a germline mismatch at one end, possibly a read error. J is TRBJ2-7 and V is TRBV5-1; unclear D gene. This CDR3 region has 10 residues. Germline CDR1 reads SGHRS; CDR2 reads YFSETQ. The CDR3 sequence is CASTLTSMDF. CDR3 DNA: TGCGCCAGCACCTTGACATCAATGGACTTC.

The chain combines TRBV5-1 with TRBJ2-5; D ambiguous. The CDR3 sequence is 14 residues long. Per the germline V gene, CDR1 is SGHRS and CDR2 is YFSETQ. With 0 bases removed from V and 1 base from J, the gap between germline ends came to 7 bases. CDR3 residues: CASSLVSGQETQYF. As DNA, the CDR3 is TGCGCCAGCAGCTTGGTTTCGGGCCAAGAGACCCAGTACTTC.

The chain combines TRBV25-1 with TRBJ2-2; 9 positions match TRBD2. Germline values: CDR1 MGHDK, CDR2 SYGVNS. V was clipped by 3 bases and J by 2 bases; unmatched bases: 4. The CDR3 contains 16 residues. In DNA form, the CDR3 reads TGTGCCAGCAGTGATAGAGCGGGGGGAAACACCGGGGAGCTGTTTTTT. Translating gives CASSDRAGGNTGELFF.

The chain employs TRBV9 and TRBJ1-1; unclear D gene. The CDR3 is 13 amino acids. V was shortened by 2 bases and J by 7 bases, with 12 bases between the two germline ends. Germline CDR1 SGDLS, CDR2 YYNGEE. The DNA of the CDR3 is TGTGCCAGCAGCGTTCGTGGGCTGGATGAAGCTTTCTTT. It specifies CASSVRGLDEAFF.

The gene calls are TRBV13 and TRBJ1-1, with TRBD1 as a possible D gene (5 bases). Germline values: CDR1 PRHDT, CDR2 FYEKMQ (reference sequence). The CDR3 is 11 amino acids. V lost 1 base to trimming and J lost 9 bases, with 6 bases between them. CDR3 coding DNA: TGTGCCAGCAGCTTAGCAGGGAAAGCTTTCTTT. Amino acids: CASSLAGKAFF.

The chain carries TRBV7-6 and TRBJ2-7; D perhaps matches TRBD1 (5 bases). Per germline, CDR1 SGHVS and CDR2 FNYEAQ. Trimming took 1 base from V and 6 from J, leaving 19 bases between them. The CDR3 consists of 16 residues. The CDR3 coding sequence is TGTGCCAGCAGCTTAGTATTATGGCAGGGAATGGGCGAGCAGTACTTC. Its translation: CASSLVLWQGMGEQYF.

This chain uses TRBV6-1 with TRBJ1-2, with 8 bases aligning to TRBD1. V shed 6 bases and J 4 bases; nucleotides not matched to a gene: 4. This CDR3 is 13 amino acids long. The germline V gene has CDR1 MNHNS and CDR2 SASEGT. The CDR3 DNA reads as TGTGCCAGCAGACCGGACAGGGCCTATGGCTACACCTTC. Residues: CASRPDRAYGYTF.

V usage is TRBV11-2 and J usage is TRBJ2-3, with TRBD2 matching over 10 bases. The CDR3 contains 18 residues. With V trimmed by 0 bases and J by 0 bases, 6 bases remained unmatched. Germline V lookup: CDR1 SGHAT, CDR2 FQNNGV. The CDR3 loop is CASSLDLLAGASTDTQYF. CDR3 DNA: TGTGCCAGCAGCTTAGATCTTCTAGCGGGGGCGAGCACAGATACGCAGTATTTT.

The CDR3 sequence: CASSAHSGQGYQPQHF. CDR3 coding DNA: TGTGCCAGCAGTGCACATTCAGGACAGGGCTATCAGCCCCAGCATTTT. The chain uses TRBV6-1 and TRBJ1-5, with 8 bases identical to TRBD1. Per the germline V gene, CDR1 is MNHNS and CDR2 is SASEGT. The length of the CDR3 is 16 residues. V gave up 4 bases and J gave up 5 bases; unmatched junction bases: 10.